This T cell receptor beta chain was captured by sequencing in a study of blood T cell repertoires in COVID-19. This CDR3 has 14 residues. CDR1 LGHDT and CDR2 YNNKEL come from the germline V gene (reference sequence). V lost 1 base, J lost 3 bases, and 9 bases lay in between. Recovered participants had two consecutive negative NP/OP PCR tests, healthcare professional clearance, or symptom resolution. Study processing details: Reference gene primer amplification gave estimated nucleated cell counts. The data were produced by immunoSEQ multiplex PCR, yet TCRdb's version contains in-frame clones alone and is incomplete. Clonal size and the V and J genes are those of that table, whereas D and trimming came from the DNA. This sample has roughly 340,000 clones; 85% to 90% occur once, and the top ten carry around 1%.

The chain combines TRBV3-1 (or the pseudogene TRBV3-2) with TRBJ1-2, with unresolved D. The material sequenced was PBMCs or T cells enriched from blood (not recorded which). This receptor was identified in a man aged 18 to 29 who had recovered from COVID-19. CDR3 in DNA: TGTGCCAGCAGCCAAGCCAATGCGGACTATGGCTACACCTTC. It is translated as CASSQANADYGYTF.